A single sample gave rise to the 27 T cell receptor beta chains below, sequenced in a study of blood T cell repertoires in COVID-19. Data came from immunoSEQ multiplex PCR; TCRdb stores just in-frame clones and leaves some out. The sample shows around 100,000 clones, 88% of them seen only once. Sequenced sample: peripheral blood. Receptors originate from a human donor in a cohort sampled during active COVID-19.

This chain uses TRBV13 with TRBJ1-2; D possibly corresponds to TRBD1 (6 bases). The germline CDR1 and CDR2 sequences are PRHDT and FYEKMQ (reference sequence). This CDR3 is built from 13 residues. V was cut by 1 base and J by 5 bases, with 8 bases left in between. CDR3 loop: CASSLERGYGYTF. In DNA form, the CDR3 reads TGTGCCAGCAGCTTAGAGAGGGGGTATGGCTACACCTTC.

The chain is built from TRBV19 and TRBJ2-6; D not resolved. This CDR3 has 13 residues. Between the trimmed V and J ends, which lost 8 bases and 0 bases, there was a span of 5 bases. The germline CDR1 and CDR2 sequences are LNHDA and SQIVND (reference sequence). This CDR3 reads CASQASGANVLTF. The CDR3 region has the DNA TGTGCCAGTCAGGCCTCTGGGGCCAACGTCCTGACTTTC. Looking up the rest from reference TRBV19 and TRBJ2-6 gives the full variable domain: DGGITQSPKYLFRKEGQNVTLSCEQNLNHDAMYWYRQDPGQGLRLIYYSQIVNDFQKGDIAEGYSVSREKKESFPLTVTSAQKNPTAFYLCASQASGANVLTFGAGSRLTVL.

The chain couples TRBV5-6 to TRBJ2-7, with D maybe TRBD2 (5 bases). The CDR3 runs 15 residues. Looked up from germline, CDR1 is SGHDT and CDR2 is YYEEEE. V was cut by 7 bases and J by 0 bases, with 17 bases left in between. The CDR3 protein is CASGRLPLSSYEQYF. DNA of the CDR3: TGTGCCAGCGGGAGACTACCCCTAAGCTCCTACGAGCAGTACTTC.

The rearrangement joins TRBV7-8 to TRBJ2-5; TRBD2 aligns across 13 bases. After removal of 10 bases from V and 5 bases from J, the junction contained 10 bases not matched to a gene. Looked up from germline, CDR1 is SGHVS and CDR2 is FQNEAQ. The length of the CDR3 is 15 residues. This CDR3 reads CATATSGGWSETQYF. DNA of the CDR3: TGTGCCACTGCGACTAGCGGGGGGTGGAGTGAGACCCAGTACTTC. The whole variable domain, filled in from reference TRBV7-8 and TRBJ2-5, reads GAGVSQSPRYKVAKRGQDVALRCDPISGHVSLFWYQQALGQGPEFLTYFQNEAQLDKSGLPSDRFFAERPEGSVSTLKIQRTQQEDSAVYLCATATSGGWSETQYFGPGTRLLVL.

The DNA for the CDR3 is TGTGCCAGCAGTTATGGGACAGGGGCGGCCGAGCAGTACTTC. It codes for CASSYGTGAAEQYF. The chain uses TRBV27 and TRBJ2-7; 10 bases match TRBD1. The ends lost 4 bases at V and 6 bases at J; junction bases unmatched: 6. The CDR3 totals 14 residues. Germline V gives CDR1 MNHEY, CDR2 SMNVEV (reference sequence).

The genes are TRBV10-3 and TRBJ2-6, with TRBD1 identical over 7 bases. The ends lost 10 bases at V and 0 bases at J; junction bases unmatched: 6. The CDR3 is made up of 15 amino acids. CDR1 is ENHRY, CDR2 SYGVKD, per germline. CDR3 nucleotides: TGTGCCAGCGAGGGACAGAACTCTGGGGCCAACGTCCTGACTTTC. This encodes CASEGQNSGANVLTF.

This clone was found once. The chain carries TRBV6-1 and TRBJ2-2; D is possibly TRBD1 (7 bases). The V end was cut by 1 base, the J end by 5 bases, with 23 bases between. Germline V gives CDR1 MNHNS, CDR2 SASEGT. CDR3 size: 19 residues. The DNA of the CDR3 is TGTGCCAGCAGTGAAGACTGGGGGGACAAGGGGGCGCGGACCGGGGAGCTGTTTTTT. It is translated as CASSEDWGDKGARTGELFF.

The genes are TRBV11-2 and TRBJ2-3; D not certain. This CDR3 has 13 amino acids. Germline CDR1 reads SGHAT; CDR2 reads FQNNGV. Trimming cost V 7 bases and J 1 base, with 9 bases left between them. DNA of the CDR3: TGTGCCAGCAAGCGCGTGGGCACAGATACGCAGTATTTT. Translated, it gives CASKRVGTDTQYF.

This chain joins TRBV30 and TRBJ2-3; D is possibly TRBD1 (6 bases). From germline, CDR1 is GTSNPN and CDR2 SVGIG (reference sequence). V lost 5 bases and J 2 bases, leaving 11 bases between the germline ends. The CDR3 extends over 13 amino acids. CDR3 sequence (DNA): TGTGCCTGGGGCCAGGGGACCACAGATACGCAGTATTTT. It codes for CAWGQGTTDTQYF. The full variable domain, rest sourced from reference TRBV30 and TRBJ2-3, is SQTIHQWPATLVQPVGSPLSLECTVEGTSNPNLYWYRQAAGRGLQLLFYSVGIGQISSEVPQNLSASRPQDRQFILSSKKLLLSDSGFYLCAWGQGTTDTQYFGPGTRLTVL.

This chain uses TRBV2 with TRBJ1-5; 8 nucleotides align to TRBD1. The CDR3 consists of 15 residues. Germline loops: CDR1 SNHLY, CDR2 FYNNEI. After removal of 4 bases from V and 3 bases from J, the junction contained 5 bases not matched to a gene. The CDR3 sequence is CASSADRAPNQPQHF. The CDR3 nucleotides are TGTGCCAGCAGTGCGGACAGGGCCCCCAATCAGCCCCAGCATTTT.

DNA of the CDR3: TGTGCCAGCAGCGTAGGACTAGCGCCCGCCCAGTACTTC. This gives the protein CASSVGLAPAQYF. V is TRBV9 and J is TRBJ2-5; 8 bases agree with TRBD2. Germline values: CDR1 SGDLS, CDR2 YYNGEE. V dropped 0 bases and J dropped 9; count of bases not matched to a gene: 4. The CDR3 is made up of 13 amino acids.

This clone came up once. This chain links TRBV6-5 with TRBJ1-2; TRBD1 matches 7 bases. Germline V gene data show CDR1 as MNHEY and CDR2 as SVGAGI. V lost 6 bases, J lost 0 bases, and 7 bases stayed unmatched. The CDR3 contains 15 residues. CDR3 coding DNA: TGTGCCAGCAGGACTAGACAGGGAGCTAACTATGGCTACACCTTC. Protein product: CASRTRQGANYGYTF.

The rearrangement links TRBV10-3 to TRBJ1-2, with 7 bases identical to TRBD1. Germline CDR1 is ENHRY and CDR2 is SYGVKD. V shed 7 bases, J shed 5 bases, and the junction held 10 bases outside the gene matches. The CDR3 has 14 residues. The CDR3 sequence: CAIKKQGSMYGYTF. The CDR3 DNA sequence: TGTGCCATCAAAAAACAGGGGTCTATGTATGGCTACACCTTC.

This rearrangement joins TRBV7-9 to TRBJ2-3, with unresolved D. The V end was cut by 5 bases, the J end by 2 bases, with 5 bases between. This CDR3 is built from 12 residues. Germline loops: CDR1 SEHNR, CDR2 FQNEAQ (reference sequence). CDR3 region: CASSPNTDTQYF. CDR3 in DNA: TGTGCCAGCAGCCCCAACACAGATACGCAGTATTTT.

This clone was observed a handful of times. The chain combines TRBV4-1 with TRBJ2-4, with 14 bases identical to TRBD2. The CDR3 has 18 residues. V was clipped by 4 bases and J by 0 bases; unmatched bases: 5. CDR1 and CDR2 (germline): MGHRA, YSYEKL. The CDR3 sequence is CASSRGLAGGLAKNIQYF. The CDR3 DNA is TGCGCCAGCAGCCGAGGACTAGCGGGAGGATTAGCCAAAAACATTCAGTACTTC.

This chain uses TRBV19 with TRBJ2-1; 9 positions agree with TRBD2. In germline, CDR1 is LNHDA, CDR2 SQIVND (reference sequence). V was clipped by 5 bases and J by 9 bases; unmatched bases: 8. CDR3 length: 14 residues. In DNA, the CDR3 is TGTGCCAGTAGTCTATTAGCGGGAGAACGTGAGCAGTTCTTC. It encodes CASSLLAGEREQFF.

The chain joins TRBV4-3 to TRBJ2-3; 8 bases align to TRBD2. Per germline, CDR1 LGHNA and CDR2 YSLEER. V trimming: 3 bases; J trimming: 4 bases; junction bases outside the gene matches: 6. The CDR3 sequence is 15 residues long. CDR3 DNA sequence: TGCGCCAGCAGCCAGAACGGGAGGGCCGCAGATACGCAGTATTTT. Protein sequence: CASSQNGRAADTQYF.

The rearrangement joins TRBV30 to TRBJ2-3; 7 positions match TRBD2. V dropped 2 bases and J dropped 2; count of bases not matched to a gene: 4. Germline V gene lookup returns CDR1 GTSNPN and CDR2 SVGIG (reference sequence). The CDR3 sequence is 14 residues long. The CDR3 nucleotides read TGTGCCTGGAGTCCCGGGACTAACACAGATACGCAGTATTTT. Encoded protein: CAWSPGTNTDTQYF.

This clone turned up a few times. V and J are TRBV6-5 and TRBJ1-5; D is ambiguous. Per germline, CDR1 MNHEY and CDR2 SVGAGI. V lost 5 bases and J lost 8, with 13 bases in between. This CDR3 has 13 amino acids. The CDR3 DNA follows: TGTGCCAGCAGTCCCCGGAGACGTGAGCCCCAGCATTTT. It is translated as CASSPRRREPQHF.

The chain has TRBV30 and TRBJ1-3, with TRBD1 identical over 7 bases. V was clipped by 1 base and J by 3 bases; unmatched bases: 6. The CDR3 length is 15 residues. Germline V gives CDR1 GTSNPN, CDR2 SVGIG (reference sequence). The CDR3 DNA is TGTGCCTGGAGTGAGGAAGGGGGCAGTGGAAACACCATATATTTT. Translated, it gives CAWSEEGGSGNTIYF.

This sequence joins TRBV29-1 and TRBJ1-1; 12 nucleotides align to TRBD1. CDR1 and CDR2 from the germline V gene are SQVTM and ANQGSEA. This CDR3 is 15 amino acids long. V lost 6 bases and J lost 1; bases outside the gene matches: 6. For the CDR3, the DNA is TGCAGCGTCCGGGACAGGGGGCGGGGGAACACTGAAGCTTTCTTT. Translating gives CSVRDRGRGNTEAFF.

This clone turned up a few times. This chain uses TRBV19 with TRBJ2-1; possible D gene TRBD2, 6 bases. The CDR3 loop spans 12 amino acids. The V gene lost 5 bases and the J gene lost 12 bases, with 14 bases spanning the gap. Germline loops: CDR1 LNHDA, CDR2 SQIVND (reference sequence). CDR3 region: CASSWVGEVQFF. In DNA form, the CDR3 reads TGTGCCAGTAGTTGGGTAGGGGAGGTGCAGTTCTTC.

This clone occurred a few times. The chain couples TRBV9 to TRBJ1-3; D is undetermined. The CDR3 has 14 amino acids. The germline CDR1 and CDR2 sequences are SGDLS and YYNGEE. V was shortened by 0 bases and J by 0 bases, with 4 bases between the two germline ends. CDR3 loop: CASSVASSGNTIYF. In DNA, the CDR3 is TGTGCCAGCAGCGTAGCCAGCTCTGGAAACACCATATATTTT.

J is TRBJ2-1 and V is TRBV28; TRBD2 might be the D (7 bases). Germline V gene data show CDR1 as MDHEN and CDR2 as SYDVKM. The CDR3 is 15 amino acids. V lost 7 bases and J lost 4, with 17 bases in between. In DNA, the CDR3 is TGTGCCAGCAAAGTTCACGGGGGGCAGTACAATGAGCAGTTCTTC. Protein product: CASKVHGGQYNEQFF.

This clone was seen just once. The rearrangement links TRBV19 to TRBJ2-5, with 12 bases lining up with TRBD2. V dropped 5 bases and J dropped 4; count of bases not matched to a gene: 5. This CDR3 has 15 amino acids. CDR1 and CDR2 (germline): LNHDA, SQIVND (reference sequence). The CDR3 DNA reads TGTGCCAGTAGTGGACTAGCGGGAATAGGAGAGACCCAGTACTTC. Translating it yields CASSGLAGIGETQYF.

The chain combines TRBV6-5 with TRBJ1-1; 7 bases match TRBD1. Germline trimming cut 5 bases from V and 4 bases from J; bases unmatched to any gene: 4. Germline CDR1 MNHEY, CDR2 SVGAGI. This CDR3 is built from 13 residues. Written as DNA, the CDR3 is TGTGCCAGCAGTAGGCCAGGGGGCACTGAAGCTTTCTTT. It yields the protein CASSRPGGTEAFF.

The V call is TRBV19, the J call TRBJ2-3, with TRBD2 matching 16 bases. There are 19 residues in the CDR3. With V trimmed by 7 bases and J by 0 bases, 10 bases remained unmatched. Germline loops: CDR1 LNHDA, CDR2 SQIVND (reference sequence). The CDR3 DNA reads TGTGCCAGTACCGGGGGACTAGCGGGAGGGCACCCTAGCACAGATACGCAGTATTTT. Amino acid sequence: CASTGGLAGGHPSTDTQYF.